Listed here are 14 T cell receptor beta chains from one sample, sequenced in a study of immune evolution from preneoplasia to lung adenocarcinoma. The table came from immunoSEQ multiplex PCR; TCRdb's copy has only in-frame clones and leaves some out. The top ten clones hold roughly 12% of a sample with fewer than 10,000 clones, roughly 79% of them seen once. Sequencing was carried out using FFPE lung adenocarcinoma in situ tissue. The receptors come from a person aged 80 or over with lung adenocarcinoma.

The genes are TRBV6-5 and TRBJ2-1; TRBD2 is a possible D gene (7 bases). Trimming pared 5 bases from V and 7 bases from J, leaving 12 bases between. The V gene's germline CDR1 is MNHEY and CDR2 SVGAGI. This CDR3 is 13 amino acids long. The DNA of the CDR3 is TGTGCCAGCAGTAAACAGGGAGGGAATGAGCAGTTCTTC. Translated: CASSKQGGNEQFF.

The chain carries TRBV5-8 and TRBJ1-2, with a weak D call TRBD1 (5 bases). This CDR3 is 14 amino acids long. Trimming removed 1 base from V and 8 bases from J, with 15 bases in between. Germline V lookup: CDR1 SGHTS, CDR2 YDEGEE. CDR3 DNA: TGTGCCAGCAGCTTGAGTTCAGGGTTTCTCGGCTACACCTTC. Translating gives CASSLSSGFLGYTF.

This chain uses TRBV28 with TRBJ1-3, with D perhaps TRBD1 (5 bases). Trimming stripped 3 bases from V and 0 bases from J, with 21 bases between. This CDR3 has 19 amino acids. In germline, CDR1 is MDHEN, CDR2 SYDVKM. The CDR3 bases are TGTGCCAGCAGTTTCCGGTCGGGACGCAGGTTACTCTCTGGAAACACCATATATTTT. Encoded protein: CASSFRSGRRLLSGNTIYF.

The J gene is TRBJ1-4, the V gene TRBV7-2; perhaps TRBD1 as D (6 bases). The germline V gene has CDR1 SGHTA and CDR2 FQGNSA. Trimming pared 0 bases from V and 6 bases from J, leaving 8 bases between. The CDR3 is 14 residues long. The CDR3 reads CASSLAYRDEKLFF. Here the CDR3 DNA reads TGTGCCAGCAGCTTAGCGTACAGGGATGAAAAACTGTTTTTT.

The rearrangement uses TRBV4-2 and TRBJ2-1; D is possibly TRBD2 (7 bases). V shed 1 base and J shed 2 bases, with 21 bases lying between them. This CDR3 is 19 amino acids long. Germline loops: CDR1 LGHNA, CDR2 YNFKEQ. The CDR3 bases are TGTGCCAGCAGCCAAGCGGCGGGGGCCGGTACGCAGACCTACAATGAGCAGTTCTTC. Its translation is CASSQAAGAGTQTYNEQFF.

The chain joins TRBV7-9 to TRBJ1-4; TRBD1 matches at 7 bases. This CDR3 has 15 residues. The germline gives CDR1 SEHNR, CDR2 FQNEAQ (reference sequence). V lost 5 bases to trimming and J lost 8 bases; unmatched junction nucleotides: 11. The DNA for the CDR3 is TGTGCCAGCAGCACGAGAGGGCAGGGGGAAGAAAAACTGTTTTTT. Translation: CASSTRGQGEEKLFF.

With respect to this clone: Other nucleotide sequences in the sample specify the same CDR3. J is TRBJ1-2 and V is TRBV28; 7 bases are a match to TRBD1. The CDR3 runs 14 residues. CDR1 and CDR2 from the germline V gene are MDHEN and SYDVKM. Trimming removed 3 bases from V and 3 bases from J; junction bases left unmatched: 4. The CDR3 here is CASSLLGTDYGYTF. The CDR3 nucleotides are TGTGCCAGCAGTTTGCTAGGGACAGACTATGGCTACACCTTC.

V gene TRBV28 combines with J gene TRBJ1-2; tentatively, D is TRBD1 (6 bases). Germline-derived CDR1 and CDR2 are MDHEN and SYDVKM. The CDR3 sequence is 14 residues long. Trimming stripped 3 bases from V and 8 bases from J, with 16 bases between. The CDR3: CASSFRTGIGGYTF. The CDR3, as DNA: TGTGCCAGCAGTTTCCGAACAGGGATAGGAGGCTACACCTTC.

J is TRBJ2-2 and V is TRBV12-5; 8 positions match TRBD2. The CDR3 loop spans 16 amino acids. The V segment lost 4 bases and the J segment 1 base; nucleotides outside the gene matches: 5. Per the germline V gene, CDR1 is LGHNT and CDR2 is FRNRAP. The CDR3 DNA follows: TGTGCTAGTGGTTGGGCGGGGGGAATGAACACCGGGGAGCTGTTTTTT. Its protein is CASGWAGGMNTGELFF.

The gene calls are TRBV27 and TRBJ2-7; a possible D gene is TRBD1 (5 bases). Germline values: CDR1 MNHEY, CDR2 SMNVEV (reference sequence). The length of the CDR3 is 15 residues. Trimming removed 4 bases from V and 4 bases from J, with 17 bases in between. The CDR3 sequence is CASSWTASRQYEQYF. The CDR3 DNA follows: TGTGCCAGCAGTTGGACCGCATCGAGACAGTACGAGCAGTACTTC.

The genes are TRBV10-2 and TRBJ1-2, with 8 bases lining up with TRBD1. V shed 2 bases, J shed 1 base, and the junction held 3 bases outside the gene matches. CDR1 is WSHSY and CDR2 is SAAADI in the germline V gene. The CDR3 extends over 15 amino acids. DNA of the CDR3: TGCGCCAGCAGTGAGGGACAGGGCATTAACTATGGCTACACCTTC. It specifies CASSEGQGINYGYTF.

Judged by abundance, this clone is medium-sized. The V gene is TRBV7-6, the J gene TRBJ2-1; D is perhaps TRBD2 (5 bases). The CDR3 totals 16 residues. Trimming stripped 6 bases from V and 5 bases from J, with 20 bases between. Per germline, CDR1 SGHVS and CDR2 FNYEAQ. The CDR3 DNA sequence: TGTGCCAGCAGTCCTAATACTGGACTCTTAAACAATGAGCAGTTCTTC. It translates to CASSPNTGLLNNEQFF.

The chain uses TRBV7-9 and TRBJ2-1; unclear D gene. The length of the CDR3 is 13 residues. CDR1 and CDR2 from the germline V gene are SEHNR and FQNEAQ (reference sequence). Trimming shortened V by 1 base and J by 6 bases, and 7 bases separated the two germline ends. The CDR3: CASSLGTPNEQFF. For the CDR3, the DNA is TGTGCCAGCAGCTTAGGGACCCCCAATGAGCAGTTCTTC. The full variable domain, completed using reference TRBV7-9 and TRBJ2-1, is DTGVSQNPRHKITKRGQNVTFRCDPISEHNRLYWYRQTLGQGPEFLTYFQNEAQLEKSRLLSDRFSAERPKGSFSTLEIQRTEQGDSAMYLCASSLGTPNEQFFGPGTRLTVL.

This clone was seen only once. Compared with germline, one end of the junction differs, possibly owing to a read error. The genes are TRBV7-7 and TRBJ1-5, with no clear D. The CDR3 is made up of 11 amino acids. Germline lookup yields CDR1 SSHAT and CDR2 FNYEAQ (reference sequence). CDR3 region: CASSSHQPQHF. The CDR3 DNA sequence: TGTGCTAGCAGCAGTCATCAGCCCCAGCATTTT.